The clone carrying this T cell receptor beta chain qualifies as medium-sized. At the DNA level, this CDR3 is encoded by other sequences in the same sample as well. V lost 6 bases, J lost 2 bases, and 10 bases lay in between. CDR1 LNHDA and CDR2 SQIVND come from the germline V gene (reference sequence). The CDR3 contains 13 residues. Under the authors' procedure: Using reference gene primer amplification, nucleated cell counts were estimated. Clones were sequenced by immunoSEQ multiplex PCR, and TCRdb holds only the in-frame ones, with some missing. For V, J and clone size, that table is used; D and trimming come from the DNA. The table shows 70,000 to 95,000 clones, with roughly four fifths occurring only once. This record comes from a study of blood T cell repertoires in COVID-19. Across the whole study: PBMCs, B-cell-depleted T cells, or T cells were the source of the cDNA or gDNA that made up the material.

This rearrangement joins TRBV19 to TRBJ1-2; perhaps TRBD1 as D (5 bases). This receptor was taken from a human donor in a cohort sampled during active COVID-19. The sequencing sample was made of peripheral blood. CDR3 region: CASSREGNYGYTF. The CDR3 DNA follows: TGTGCCAGTAGCAGGGAAGGCAACTATGGCTACACCTTC.